These 23 T cell receptor beta chains came from one sample sequenced in a study of T-cell memory formation after mild COVID-19 listed by TCRdb under 2021. Library preparation was by 5' RACE. The listed sequencing device is Illumina NovaSeq 6000. TCRdb itself trimmed the public reads at Q25 with fastp, ran MiXCR and retained productive beta chains. Here each entry gathers all rows of one CDR3 protein and keeps the most common genes and DNA. A total of more than 400,000 distinct CDR3 sequences appear in this sample, 15% to 20% of them only once. The top ten clonotypes cover around 12% of the sample. The specimen was PBMCs or a T cell subset sorted from them (not recorded which). The receptors were gathered from an adult woman who had mild COVID-19 (a few samples of this study predate the infection). The sample titles of this study are shuffled in the database, so cell type and time point are left out; the donor was told from shared clones.

The rearrangement uses TRBV7-2 and TRBJ2-1; 11 nucleotides agree with TRBD2. This CDR3 has 18 amino acids. Looked up from germline, CDR1 is SGHTA and CDR2 is FQGNSA. The V segment lost 1 base and the J segment 0 bases; nucleotides outside the gene matches: 5. The CDR3 DNA sequence: TGTGCCAGCAGCTTAGTGGGGACTAGCGGTTACTCCTACAATGAGCAGTTCTTC. Encoded protein: CASSLVGTSGYSYNEQFF.

The table lists this clonotype with many counts. The chain is built from TRBV5-1 and TRBJ2-3; D might be TRBD1 (5 bases). CDR3 length: 15 residues. Trimming shortened V by 0 bases and J by 0 bases, and 8 bases separated the two germline ends. Germline assignment: CDR1 SGHRS and CDR2 YFSETQ. This chain's CDR3 is CASSLDRTSTDTQYF. CDR3 nucleotide sequence: TGCGCCAGCAGCTTGGACAGGACAAGCACAGATACGCAGTATTTT.

This chain joins TRBV5-1 and TRBJ1-1; the match to TRBD1 covers 8 bases. J lost 5 bases, V lost 0 bases, and 3 bases had no gene match. Germline assignment: CDR1 SGHRS and CDR2 YFSETQ. This CDR3 region has 14 residues. CDR3 sequence (DNA): TGCGCCAGCAGCTTGGGCGGACAGGGTACTGAAGCTTTCTTT. As protein: CASSLGGQGTEAFF.

There are a few counts of this clonotype. The chain carries TRBV4-3 and TRBJ2-1, with D possibly TRBD2 on 6 matching bases. Germline V lookup: CDR1 LGHNA, CDR2 YSLEER. The CDR3 is made up of 16 amino acids. The ends were cut back, 1 base at V and 4 bases at J, with 14 bases in the middle. CDR3 DNA: TGCGCCAGCAGCCAAGGTGTGAGCGGGTTATACAATGAGCAGTTCTTC. This sequence encodes CASSQGVSGLYNEQFF.

At least ten counts were recorded for this clonotype. V is TRBV10-3 and J is TRBJ1-5; weak D call: TRBD1 (6 bases). The CDR3 is made up of 13 amino acids. Germline lookup yields CDR1 ENHRY and CDR2 SYGVKD. V lost 10 bases, J lost 5 bases, and 15 bases lay in between. This chain's CDR3 is CATRGRGDQPQHF. The CDR3 region has the DNA TGTGCCACCCGGGGGAGGGGGGATCAGCCCCAGCATTTT.

At least ten counts were recorded for this clonotype. The chain recombines TRBV5-5 with TRBJ2-3; 12 bases are shared with TRBD2. The junction had 8 bases not matched to a gene; V was cut back by 5 bases and J by 7 bases. Germline CDR1 and CDR2: SGHKS and YYEKEE (reference sequence). The CDR3 is 15 residues long. This CDR3 is CASSRRLAGDNTQYF. The CDR3 DNA is TGTGCCAGCAGTCGAAGACTAGCGGGGGACAATACGCAGTATTTT. Supplemented by reference TRBV5-5 and TRBJ2-3, the full variable domain reads DAGVTQSPTHLIKTRGQQVTLRCSPISGHKSVSWYQQVLGQGPQFIFQYYEKEERGRGNFPDRFSARQFPNYSSELNVNALLLGDSALYLCASSRRLAGDNTQYFGPGTRLTVL.

The chain uses TRBV7-2 and TRBJ2-6; 7 bases fit TRBD1. The CDR3 runs 18 residues. Germline trimming cut 5 bases from V and 1 base from J; bases unmatched to any gene: 11. Germline V CDR1 and CDR2: SGHTA, FQGNSA. The CDR3 DNA reads as TGTGCCAGCAGCCCCACCAGACAGGGCCTATCTGGGGCCAACGTCCTGACTTTC. The encoded protein is CASSPTRQGLSGANVLTF.

The chain employs TRBV7-9 and TRBJ1-2; D remains unclear. Germline CDR1 reads SEHNR; CDR2 reads FQNEAQ (reference sequence). Trimming cost V 1 base and J 4 bases, with 13 bases left between them. The CDR3 contains 15 residues. The CDR3 DNA is TGTGCCAGCAGCTTAGAGGCAGGTGGATCCTATGGCTACACCTTC. It codes for CASSLEAGGSYGYTF. The full variable domain, in which reference TRBV7-9 and TRBJ1-2 provide the parts outside the CDR3, is DTGVSQNPRHKITKRGQNVTFRCDPISEHNRLYWYRQTLGQGPEFLTYFQNEAQLEKSRLLSDRFSAERPKGSFSTLEIQRTEQGDSAMYLCASSLEAGGSYGYTFGSGTRLTVV.

The chain is built from TRBV19 and TRBJ2-7; 9 positions agree with TRBD1. Germline V gene data show CDR1 as LNHDA and CDR2 as SQIVND (reference sequence). Losses at the gene ends were 4 bases for V and 5 bases for J; bases not matched to a gene: 6. There are 14 residues in the CDR3. Here the CDR3 DNA reads TGTGCCAGTAGTACCCTGGGACAGGGCCACGAGCAGTACTTC. Protein: CASSTLGQGHEQYF.

This clonotype was seen just once. The rearrangement links TRBV30 to TRBJ2-3; 7 bases line up with TRBD2. With V trimmed by 3 bases and J by 0 bases, 6 bases remained unmatched. Per germline, CDR1 GTSNPN and CDR2 SVGIG (reference sequence). The CDR3 runs 15 residues. CDR3 in amino acids: CAWSQTGGSTDTQYF. The CDR3 DNA reads TGTGCCTGGAGCCAAACGGGGGGAAGCACAGATACGCAGTATTTT.

The CDR3 protein is CASSLVSEAGGPEDTQYF. In DNA, the CDR3 is TGTGCCAGCAGCTTAGTATCCGAAGCGGGAGGGCCGGAGGATACGCAGTATTTT. J is TRBJ2-3 and V is TRBV7-2; TRBD2 agrees at 10 bases. Germline-derived CDR1 and CDR2 are SGHTA and FQGNSA. The CDR3 sequence is 18 residues long. The V gene end was trimmed by 1 base and the J gene end by 6 bases; junction bases not matched to a gene: 13.

A few counts support this clonotype. This chain links TRBV5-5 with TRBJ2-3; D is unclear. CDR3 size: 15 residues. Germline lookup yields CDR1 SGHKS and CDR2 YYEKEE (reference sequence). Trimming pared 4 bases from V and 1 base from J, leaving 13 bases between. The CDR3 DNA reads as TGTGCCAGCAGCCTGCTTGCCTCAGGCACAGATACGCAGTATTTT. Translated: CASSLLASGTDTQYF.

V gene TRBV20-1 combines with J gene TRBJ2-7, with 15 bases that match TRBD2. Germline V gene lookup returns CDR1 DFQATT and CDR2 SNEGSKA (reference sequence). V shed 0 bases, J shed 3 bases, and the junction held 12 bases outside the gene matches. The CDR3 has 19 residues. The CDR3 protein is CSARDLSGLAGGPSYEQYF. In DNA, the CDR3 is TGCAGTGCTAGAGATCTCAGTGGACTAGCGGGAGGGCCTAGCTACGAGCAGTACTTC.

The V call is TRBV7-2, the J call TRBJ2-5; D is possibly TRBD1 (8 bases). From germline, CDR1 is SGHTA and CDR2 FQGNSA. The CDR3 length is 15 residues. Trimming removed 5 bases from V and 5 bases from J, with 18 bases in between. The CDR3 region has the DNA TGTGCCAGCAGCATGGGGGGGGACAGGTGGGAGACCCAGTACTTC. Translating gives CASSMGGDRWETQYF.

This clonotype was seen many times. This sequence joins TRBV7-2 and TRBJ1-2; the match to TRBD1 covers 8 bases. Per the germline V gene, CDR1 is SGHTA and CDR2 is FQGNSA. After removal of 2 bases from V and 4 bases from J, the junction contained 0 bases not matched to a gene. The CDR3 spans 13 residues. CDR3 region: CASSLTGGYGYTF. CDR3 in DNA: TGTGCCAGCAGCTTAACAGGGGGCTATGGCTACACCTTC.

At least ten counts were recorded for this clonotype. This chain joins TRBV11-2 and TRBJ2-5; 7 nucleotides line up with TRBD2. Germline V gene lookup returns CDR1 SGHAT and CDR2 FQNNGV. CDR3 size: 16 residues. With 3 bases clipped from V and 5 bases from J, the junction kept 12 bases outside the gene matches. CDR3 DNA: TGTGCCAGCAGCTTGGGAGGAGGGAGGGCCATGGAGACCCAGTACTTC. This encodes CASSLGGGRAMETQYF.

In its sample, this clonotype was seen a few times. The chain couples TRBV4-1 to TRBJ1-4, with 9 bases aligning to TRBD1. Germline V gene sequence: CDR1 MGHRA, CDR2 YSYEKL. Losses at the gene ends were 0 bases for V and 6 bases for J; bases not matched to a gene: 2. The CDR3 extends over 15 amino acids. CDR3 protein: CASSQEGTGYEKLFF. The CDR3 DNA follows: TGCGCCAGCAGCCAAGAGGGGACAGGGTATGAAAAACTGTTTTTT.

The genes are TRBV10-3 and TRBJ2-3; TRBD1 agrees at 9 bases. From germline, CDR1 is ENHRY and CDR2 SYGVKD. Trimming at V came to 4 bases and at J to 6 bases, leaving 5 bases not matched to a gene. The CDR3 spans 14 residues. The CDR3 spells CAISGDRGMDTQYF. CDR3 DNA: TGTGCCATCAGTGGAGACAGGGGGATGGATACGCAGTATTTT.

The chain employs TRBV16 and TRBJ1-1; 10 positions match TRBD1. The CDR3 runs to 15 residues. V was clipped by 4 bases and J by 6 bases; unmatched bases: 8. Germline CDR1 and CDR2: KGHSY and FQNENV. The CDR3 DNA follows: TGTGCCAGCAGCCTCCGCGGGACAGGGGCCGCTGAAGCTTTCTTT. Encoded protein: CASSLRGTGAAEAFF.

The rearrangement links TRBV29-1 to TRBJ2-7; no firm D call. The CDR3 extends over 13 amino acids. The germline gives CDR1 SQVTM, CDR2 ANQGSEA. V was trimmed by 7 bases and J by 5 bases, leaving 18 bases between them. This CDR3 reads CSAIRAAGHEQYF. For the CDR3, the DNA is TGCAGCGCCATACGGGCCGCCGGACACGAGCAGTACTTC.

This clonotype has a handful of counts. The CDR3 DNA reads TGTGCCAGCAGCTTAGAGATAGGCCTTGAAGCTTTCTTT. Amino acid sequence: CASSLEIGLEAFF. The V call is TRBV11-2, the J call TRBJ1-1, with D uncertain. CDR1 and CDR2 (germline): SGHAT, FQNNGV. V dropped 0 bases and J dropped 7 bases, with 9 bases sitting between them. CDR3 size: 13 residues.

This sequence joins TRBV20-1 and TRBJ2-2, with D tentatively TRBD1 or TRBD2 (6 bases each). V was pared by 2 bases and J by 4 bases, with 20 bases between. CDR1 DFQATT and CDR2 SNEGSKA come from the germline V gene (reference sequence). The CDR3 totals 17 residues. The CDR3 is CSARTPEGGPVTGELFF. In DNA form, the CDR3 reads TGCAGTGCTAGAACGCCGGAGGGGGGACCGGTCACCGGGGAGCTGTTTTTT.

The sample holds a few counts of this clonotype. The chain carries TRBV29-1 and TRBJ2-4; D might be TRBD2 (6 bases). Per germline, CDR1 SQVTM and CDR2 ANQGSEA. The V gene lost 1 base and the J gene lost 7 bases, with 8 bases spanning the gap. The CDR3 has 12 residues. This CDR3 is CSVEAGGNIQYF. The CDR3 DNA follows: TGCAGCGTTGAAGCCGGAGGGAACATTCAGTACTTC.